One T cell receptor beta chain is described in this entry. The data are from a study of cytomegalovirus exposure and HLA in healthy donors. The CDR3 is 13 residues long. The junction had 7 bases not matched to a gene; V was cut back by 5 bases and J by 6 bases. Germline V gene data show CDR1 as SGHNT and CDR2 as YENEEA. Researchers ran the PCR with 60 Vbeta and 13 Jbeta primers. Produced via immunoSEQ multiplex PCR; TCRdb's table is partial and in-frame only. The profile shows around 62,000 clones, 65% to 85% of them singletons. The specimen was PBMCs. The chain combines TRBV11-3 with TRBJ2-7; 7 bases are shared with TRBD2. The source of this sequence is a woman between 25 and 40 years old in good health and CMV-seronegative. The CDR3 nucleotides read TGTGCCAGCAGCACCCTAGCGGTTACCGAGCAGTACTTC. Protein product: CASSTLAVTEQYF. Supplemented by reference TRBV11-3 and TRBJ2-7, the full variable domain reads EAGVVQSPRYKIIEKKQPVAFWCNPISGHNTLYWYLQNLGQGPELLIRYENEEAVDDSQLPKDRFSAERLKGVDSTLKIQPAELGDSAVYLCASSTLAVTEQYFGPGTRLTVT.